The source of this T cell receptor (beta chain) is a study of identical twins. A universal primer site was added by template switching, and unique molecular identifiers were carried by the cDNA. TCRdb used MiXCR to reprocess the 5' RACE reads, holding one entry per CDR3 protein. The sample holds some 96,000 distinct CDR3 sequences, 5.9% seen once. This clonotype was counted a few times. Its antigen is undetermined. Trimming left V 2 bases short and J 1 base short, with 8 bases between. The CDR3 runs 14 residues. Looked up from germline, CDR1 is SGHKS and CDR2 is YYEKEE (reference sequence). Regarding the study as a whole: Twin sharing of out-of-frame TCR alpha was underestimated by models in monozygotic pairs. The study reached conclusions through statistical analysis that was cross-sectional, not following the same donors.

Sequencing was done on a sample of memory T cells sorted from blood. The rearrangement uses TRBV5-5 and TRBJ2-3; no firm D call. The TCR originated in a woman in her forties or fifties in good health. The CDR3 DNA sequence: TGTGCCAGCAGCTTTGGACCTCGCACAGATACGCAGTATTTT. Translating it yields CASSFGPRTDTQYF.